This is a list of T cell receptor beta chains from one sample in a study of T cell responses to AZD1222 COVID-19 vaccine. Sequencing used immunoSEQ multiplex PCR; TCRdb keeps in-frame clones, though not all of them. The table lists more than 70,000 clones, around nine tenths of them singletons. The source material was peripheral blood, sampled on day 0 of AZD1222 vaccination. All receptors come from an adult in good health. Each CDR3 is given with its conserved first and last residue. Fields, in order: V gene, CDR3 protein.

v_gene: TRBV29-1
CDR3aa: CSVRQGAGGELFF

v_gene: TRBV25-1
CDR3aa: CASRGRGITEAFF

v_gene: TRBV14
CDR3aa: CASSQGGYGYTF

v_gene: TRBV3-1/TRBV3-2
CDR3aa: CASSQAVSGAGELFF

v_gene: TRBV5-6
CDR3aa: CASSLVSSGNQETQYF

v_gene: TRBV6-5
CDR3aa: CASTMGLSQPQHF

v_gene: TRBV9
CDR3aa: CASSVEAGTGYLGYTF

v_gene: TRBV20-1
CDR3aa: CSAHSPEQYF

v_gene: TRBV24-1
CDR3aa: CATSDLRTNEQFF

v_gene: TRBV7-9
CDR3aa: CASSPFGRAKNSDGYTF

v_gene: TRBV10-1
CDR3aa: CASTPPPVMGHEPSPPEAFF

v_gene: TRBV19
CDR3aa: CASTPASGSRETQYF

v_gene: TRBV6-2/TRBV6-3
CDR3aa: CASSYVASGRTDTQYF

v_gene: TRBV7-5
CDR3aa: CARSSEGQGVSLGYTF

v_gene: TRBV2
CDR3aa: CASKGLAGVETQYF

v_gene: TRBV28
CDR3aa: CASSFGGASGRYFNEQFF

v_gene: TRBV6-5
CDR3aa: CASTETNTGELFF

v_gene: TRBV5-1
CDR3aa: CASSLQMRDTQYF

v_gene: TRBV5-6
CDR3aa: CASSLDSGNTIYF

v_gene: TRBV11-2
CDR3aa: CASSLGRGNSPLHF

v_gene: TRBV11-2
CDR3aa: CASSPTGAGVREKLFF

v_gene: TRBV3-1/TRBV3-2
CDR3aa: CASSQGGDSYNSPLHF

v_gene: TRBV25-1
CDR3aa: CASSDRQGPDYGYTF